The 22 T cell receptor beta chains below were found in one sample sequenced in a study of blood T cell repertoires in COVID-19. Data came from immunoSEQ multiplex PCR; TCRdb stores just in-frame clones and leaves some out. The profile shows a few hundred thousand clones, about 80% of them singletons. The sequenced sample consisted of PBMCs or T cells enriched from blood (not recorded which). These receptors came from a man aged 30 to 45 with acute COVID-19.

The gene calls are TRBV29-1 and TRBJ2-7; 8 bases fit TRBD1. Per the germline V gene, CDR1 is SQVTM and CDR2 is ANQGSEA. This CDR3 region has 11 residues. J was trimmed by 6 bases and V by 4 bases; bases with no gene match: 2. The CDR3 reads CSVAQGGEQYV. The CDR3 coding sequence is TGCAGCGTTGCACAGGGGGGCGAGCAGTACGTC.

The CDR3 DNA follows: TGTGCCAGCATCGACGGAGGTAAATTAGAGGGGACAGGAAACACTGAAGCTTTCTTT. It specifies CASIDGGKLEGTGNTEAFF. J is TRBJ1-1 and V is TRBV7-9, with 8 bases identical to TRBD1. CDR1 is SEHNR and CDR2 is FQNEAQ in the germline V gene (reference sequence). This CDR3 is built from 19 residues. V lost 7 bases, J lost 2 bases, and 21 bases stayed unmatched.

CDR3 DNA sequence: TGTGCCAGCTCATTGGGACAGGGTGAAGGCTACACCTTC. Encoded protein: CASSLGQGEGYTF. The chain joins TRBV18 to TRBJ1-2; 9 nucleotides align to TRBD1. After removal of 5 bases from V and 8 bases from J, the junction contained 6 bases not matched to a gene. This CDR3 is 13 amino acids long. The germline gives CDR1 KGHSH, CDR2 LQKENI. Together with reference TRBV18 and TRBJ1-2, the CDR3 gives the full variable domain: NAGVMQNPRHLVRRRGQEARLRCSPMKGHSHVYWYRQLPEEGLKFMVYLQKENIIDESGMPKERFSAEFPKEGPSILRIQQVVRGDSAAYFCASSLGQGEGYTFGSGTRLTVV.

This clone was counted a single time. This rearrangement joins TRBV5-4 to TRBJ1-5; TRBD1 agrees at 7 bases. The CDR3 covers 15 residues. In germline, CDR1 is SGHNT, CDR2 YYREEE (reference sequence). J gave up 5 bases and V 3 bases, and 8 bases lay outside the gene matches. CDR3 coding DNA: TGTGCCAGCAGCTCCGGGACAGCAGCAGATCAGCCCCAGCATTTT. This gives the protein CASSSGTAADQPQHF.

This chain uses TRBV6-6 with TRBJ2-1; TRBD2 is a possible D gene (7 bases). CDR1 is MNHNY, CDR2 SVGAGI, per germline (reference sequence). CDR3 length: 15 amino acids. V dropped 8 bases and J dropped 10 bases, with 24 bases sitting between them. CDR3 amino acids: CASESGRGIINEQFF. CDR3 nucleotides: TGTGCCAGCGAAAGTGGGAGGGGGATAATCAACGAGCAGTTCTTC.

This rearrangement joins TRBV19 to TRBJ2-2, with TRBD2 identical over 9 bases. This CDR3 is 17 amino acids long. Trimming cost V 3 bases and J 6 bases; bases outside gene matches: 11. Per the germline V gene, CDR1 is LNHDA and CDR2 is SQIVND (reference sequence). CDR3 protein: CASSIVAGVRSSGELFF. In DNA form, the CDR3 reads TGTGCCAGTAGTATCGTAGCGGGAGTTCGTTCGTCCGGGGAGCTGTTTTTT.

This clone was observed once. The J gene is TRBJ2-5, the V gene TRBV7-9, with TRBD2 as a possible D gene (6 bases). This CDR3 is 15 amino acids long. Deletions cut 7 bases from V and 4 bases from J, with 19 bases between. The germline V gene has CDR1 SEHNR and CDR2 FQNEAQ (reference sequence). The CDR3 sequence is CASTSTVGGRETQYF. CDR3 DNA: TGTGCCAGCACTAGTACTGTGGGGGGTCGAGAGACCCAGTACTTC. The full variable domain, rest sourced from reference TRBV7-9 and TRBJ2-5, is DTGVSQNPRHKITKRGQNVTFRCDPISEHNRLYWYRQTLGQGPEFLTYFQNEAQLEKSRLLSDRFSAERPKGSFSTLEIQRTEQGDSAMYLCASTSTVGGRETQYFGPGTRLLVL.

The genes are TRBV7-8 and TRBJ1-6, with D possibly matching TRBD1 (5 bases). Germline V gives CDR1 SGHVS, CDR2 FQNEAQ. The CDR3 runs to 14 residues. V was trimmed by 1 base and J by 7 bases, leaving 8 bases between them. DNA of the CDR3: TGTGCCAGCAGCTTAGGGGCAGGGAATTCACCCCTCCACTTT. This encodes CASSLGAGNSPLHF.

For the CDR3, the DNA is TGTGCCAGCAGTGGAGGGCGGAGCACAGATACGCAGTATTTT. Translated, it gives CASSGGRSTDTQYF. The chain couples TRBV27 to TRBJ2-3, with D possibly being TRBD2 (6 bases). Germline V gives CDR1 MNHEY, CDR2 SMNVEV (reference sequence). The CDR3 loop spans 14 amino acids. V lost 5 bases and J lost 0, with 9 bases in between.

CDR3 residues: CATRTGDNNQPQHF. The CDR3 DNA reads TGTGCCACCAGGACAGGAGACAACAATCAGCCCCAGCATTTT. The rearrangement joins TRBV24-1 to TRBJ1-5; tentative D call: TRBD1 (6 bases). This CDR3 has 14 residues. Germline V gene sequence: CDR1 KGHDR, CDR2 SFDVKD. V was cut by 7 bases and J by 3 bases, with 12 bases left in between.

The table lists this clone with a few counts. The rearrangement joins TRBV6-5 to TRBJ2-1; weak D call: TRBD2 (5 bases). Trimming removed 7 bases at V and 0 bases at J, with 10 bases between. The CDR3 sequence is 14 residues long. CDR1 and CDR2 from the germline V gene are MNHEY and SVGAGI. CDR3 DNA: TGTGCCAGCAAGATGGACTTCTCCTACAATGAGCAGTTCTTC. Protein sequence: CASKMDFSYNEQFF.

This chain links TRBV6-5 with TRBJ1-1; D not resolved. Between the trimmed V and J ends, which lost 2 bases and 7 bases, there was a span of 11 bases. CDR1 and CDR2 from the germline V gene are MNHEY and SVGAGI. The CDR3 is 13 amino acids. CDR3 sequence reads: CASSYLLGLEAFF. As DNA, the CDR3 is TGTGCCAGCAGTTACCTTTTGGGCCTTGAAGCTTTCTTT.

V gene TRBV7-2 combines with J gene TRBJ2-7, with D unresolved. Between the trimmed V and J ends, which lost 1 base and 1 base, there was a span of 8 bases. The germline V gene has CDR1 SGHTA and CDR2 FQGNSA. This CDR3 contains 14 residues. CDR3 sequence (DNA): TGTGCCAGCAGCTTAGAGGCGGTTTCCTACGAGCAGTACGTC. Its translation: CASSLEAVSYEQYV.

V is TRBV5-5 and J is TRBJ1-6; D not resolved. Germline assignment: CDR1 SGHKS and CDR2 YYEKEE (reference sequence). V was cut by 5 bases and J by 9 bases, with 18 bases left in between. The CDR3 consists of 15 residues. The CDR3 reads CASSFGSRGSSPLHF. The CDR3 nucleotides read TGTGCCAGCAGTTTTGGTTCCAGAGGGAGTTCACCCCTCCACTTT.

This rearrangement joins TRBV11-2 to TRBJ2-1; 7 nucleotides line up with TRBD2. V lost 4 bases, J lost 7 bases, and 7 bases stayed unmatched. Germline V gene sequence: CDR1 SGHAT, CDR2 FQNNGV. This CDR3 has 14 residues. The CDR3 DNA is TGTGCCAGCAGCTCCCTGACTAGCTGGAATGAGCAGTTCTTC. Encoded protein: CASSSLTSWNEQFF. Based on the CDR3 plus reference TRBV11-2 and TRBJ2-1, the full variable domain is EAGVAQSPRYKIIEKRQSVAFWCNPISGHATLYWYQQILGQGPKLLIQFQNNGVVDDSQLPKDRFSAERLKGVDSTLKIQPAKLEDSAVYLCASSSLTSWNEQFFGPGTRLTVL.

The genes are TRBV4-1 and TRBJ1-5, with TRBD1 matching over 7 bases. J was trimmed by 7 bases and V by 3 bases; bases with no gene match: 6. Germline CDR1 reads MGHRA; CDR2 reads YSYEKL. This CDR3 region has 14 residues. CDR3: CASSQPGQKQPQHF. The CDR3 bases are TGCGCCAGCAGCCAGCCGGGACAGAAGCAGCCCCAGCATTTT.

The CDR3 spells CASRDTAGATGNEQFF. The CDR3 nucleotides are TGTGCCAGTAGAGATACCGCAGGGGCGACGGGTAATGAGCAGTTCTTC. The V call is TRBV19, the J call TRBJ2-1; a weak D match, TRBD1 (6 bases). With 6 bases removed from V and 7 bases from J, the gap between germline ends came to 22 bases. Germline-derived CDR1 and CDR2 are LNHDA and SQIVND (reference sequence). The CDR3 contains 16 residues.

The V and J genes are TRBV30 and TRBJ2-1; no clear D. Deletions cut 0 bases from V and 12 bases from J, with 12 bases between. CDR1 is GTSNPN, CDR2 SVGIG, per germline (reference sequence). This CDR3 contains 12 residues. CDR3 protein: CAWSVRGVAQFF. The DNA for the CDR3 is TGTGCCTGGAGTGTTAGAGGTGTGGCGCAGTTCTTC.

The chain uses TRBV3-1 (or the pseudogene TRBV3-2) and TRBJ2-1; TRBD2 matches 8 bases. This CDR3 comprises 14 residues. With V trimmed by 4 bases and J by 12 bases, 11 bases remained unmatched. CDR1 is LGHDT, CDR2 YNNKEL, per germline (reference sequence). This CDR3 reads CASSPQRENYSQFF. Here the CDR3 DNA reads TGTGCCAGCAGCCCTCAGCGGGAGAACTACTCGCAGTTCTTC.

In this sample, this clone turned up once. The CDR3 loop is CASTSGGHTEAFF. CDR3 sequence (DNA): TGTGCCAGCACGAGCGGGGGCCACACTGAAGCTTTCTTT. The chain carries TRBV6-5 and TRBJ1-1; possible D gene TRBD1, 6 bases. CDR3 size: 13 residues. The germline V and J ends were trimmed by 7 bases and 3 bases, with 12 bases remaining between them. CDR1 MNHEY and CDR2 SVGAGI come from the germline V gene.

J is TRBJ2-5 and V is TRBV7-3; possible D gene TRBD2, 5 bases. Per germline, CDR1 SGHTA and CDR2 FQGTGA. The CDR3 sequence is 13 residues long. V was cut by 4 bases and J by 5 bases, with 11 bases left in between. This chain's CDR3 is CASSSLAWETQYF. CDR3 DNA sequence: TGTGCCAGCAGCTCGCTAGCTTGGGAGACCCAGTACTTC.

The chain uses TRBV20-1 and TRBJ2-7; D call uncertain. V lost 7 bases, J lost 8 bases, and 6 bases lay in between. The CDR3 is 8 residues long. Germline V gene sequence: CDR1 DFQATT, CDR2 SNEGSKA (reference sequence). The CDR3 here is CSDSQQYV. CDR3 DNA sequence: TGCAGTGACAGCCAGCAGTACGTC.